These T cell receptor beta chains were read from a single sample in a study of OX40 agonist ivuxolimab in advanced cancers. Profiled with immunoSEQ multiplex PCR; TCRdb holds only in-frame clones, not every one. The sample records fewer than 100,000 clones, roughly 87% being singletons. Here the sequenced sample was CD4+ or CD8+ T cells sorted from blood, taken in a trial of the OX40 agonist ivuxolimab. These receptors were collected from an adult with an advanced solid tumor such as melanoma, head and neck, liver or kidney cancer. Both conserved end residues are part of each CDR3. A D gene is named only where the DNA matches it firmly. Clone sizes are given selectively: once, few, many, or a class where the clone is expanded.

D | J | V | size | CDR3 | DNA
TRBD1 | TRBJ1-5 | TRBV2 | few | CASSDSGGRQPQHF | TGTGCCAGCAGTGATTCAGGGGGCCGTCAGCCCCAGCATTTT
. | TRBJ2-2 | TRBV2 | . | CASREATGELFF | TGTGCCAGCAGAGAGGCCACCGGGGAGCTGTTTTTT
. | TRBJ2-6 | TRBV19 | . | CASRPSGDRGANVLTF | TGTGCCAGCCGACCCTCCGGGGATCGTGGGGCCAACGTCCTGACTTTC
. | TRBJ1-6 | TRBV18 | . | CASSPILSGGGSPLHF | TGTGCCAGCTCACCAATCTTATCGGGGGGCGGTTCACCCCTCCACTTT
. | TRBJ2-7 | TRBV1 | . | CTSSQDLIEKSYEQYF | TGCACCAGCAGCCAAGATCTTATAGAGAAGTCCTACGAGCAGTACTTC
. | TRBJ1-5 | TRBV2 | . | CASAEGETQPQHF | TGTGCCAGCGCAGAAGGGGAGACTCAGCCCCAGCATTTT
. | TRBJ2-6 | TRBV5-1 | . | CASRVSAGANVLTF | TGCGCCAGCAGGGTAAGCGCTGGGGCCAACGTCCTGACTTTC
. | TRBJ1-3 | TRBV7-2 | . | CASSFPGAGNTIYF | TGTGCCAGCAGCTTCCCAGGGGCAGGAAACACCATATATTTT
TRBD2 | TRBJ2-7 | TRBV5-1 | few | CASSEFAGGSYEQYF | TGCGCCAGCTCCGAATTTGCGGGAGGATCCTACGAGCAGTACTTC
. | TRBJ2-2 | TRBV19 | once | CASRSTVNTGELFF | TGTGCCAGTAGATCGACAGTGAACACCGGGGAGCTGTTTTTT
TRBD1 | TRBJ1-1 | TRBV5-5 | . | CASSFGPGQANTEAFF | TGTGCCAGCAGTTTCGGACCGGGACAGGCGAACACTGAAGCTTTCTTT
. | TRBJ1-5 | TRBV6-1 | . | CASSEEVLQPQHF | TGTGCCAGCAGTGAAGAGGTGTTGCAGCCCCAGCATTTT
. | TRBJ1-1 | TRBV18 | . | CASSPAAIRAEAFF | TGTGCCAGCTCACCGGCCGCCATCAGAGCTGAAGCTTTCTTT
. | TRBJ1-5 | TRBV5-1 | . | CASSFNTGHNQPQHF | TGCGCCAGCAGCTTCAATACAGGCCATAATCAGCCCCAGCATTTT
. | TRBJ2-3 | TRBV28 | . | CASYGTSTDTQYF | TGTGCCAGTTACGGTACTAGCACAGATACGCAGTATTTT
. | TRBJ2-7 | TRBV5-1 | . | CASSLAEASHFYEQYF | TGCGCCAGCAGCTTGGCCGAGGCCAGCCACTTCTACGAGCAGTACTTC
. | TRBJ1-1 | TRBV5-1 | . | CASGPGGGWTEAFF | TGCGCCAGCGGACCGGGAGGGGGATGGACTGAAGCTTTCTTT
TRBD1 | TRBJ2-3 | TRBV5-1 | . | CASSFGTGIQDTQYF | TGCGCCAGCAGCTTTGGGACAGGGATTCAAGATACGCAGTATTTT
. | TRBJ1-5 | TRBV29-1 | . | CSVAGYGNQPQHF | TGCAGCGTTGCCGGGTACGGCAATCAGCCCCAGCATTTT
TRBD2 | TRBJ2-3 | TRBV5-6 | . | CASSPFGGGRTDTQYF | TGTGCCAGCAGCCCTTTCGGTGGCGGGAGAACAGATACGCAGTATTTT
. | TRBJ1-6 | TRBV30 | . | CAWSSSGSSYNSPLHF | TGTGCCTGGAGTTCCTCAGGCAGCTCCTATAATTCACCCCTCCACTTT
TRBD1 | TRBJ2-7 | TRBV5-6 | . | CASSPGQETYEQYF | TGTGCCAGCAGCCCGGGACAGGAGACCTACGAGCAGTACTTC
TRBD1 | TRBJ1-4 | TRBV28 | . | CASVQGDNEKLFF | TGTGCCAGCGTACAGGGGGATAATGAAAAACTGTTTTTT
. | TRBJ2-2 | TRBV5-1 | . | CASSLQGTANTGELFF | TGCGCCAGCAGCTTACAAGGGACCGCGAACACCGGGGAGCTGTTTTTT
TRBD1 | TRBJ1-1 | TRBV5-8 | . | CASSLRQGAVKAFF | TGTGCCAGCAGCCTCAGACAGGGGGCCGTTAAAGCTTTCTTT
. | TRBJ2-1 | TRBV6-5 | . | CASSYRESQFF | TGTGCCAGCAGTTACCGGGAGTCCCAGTTCTTC
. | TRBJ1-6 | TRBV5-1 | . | CASSLDSYNSDLHF | TGCGCCAGCAGCTTGGACAGCTATAATTCAGACCTCCACTTT
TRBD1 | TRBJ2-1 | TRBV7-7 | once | CASSSDRLNEQFF | TGTGCTAGCAGCTCGGACAGGCTCAATGAGCAGTTCTTC
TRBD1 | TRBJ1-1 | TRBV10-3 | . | CAISRDRGAEAFF | TGTGCCATCAGTAGGGACAGGGGCGCTGAAGCTTTCTTT
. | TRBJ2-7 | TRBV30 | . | CAWSVSSYEQYF | TGTGCCTGGAGTGTCTCCAGCTACGAGCAGTACTTC
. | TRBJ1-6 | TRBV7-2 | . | CASSPTQTNRAESPLHF | TGTGCCAGCAGCCCAACCCAGACTAACAGGGCTGAATCACCCCTCCACTTT
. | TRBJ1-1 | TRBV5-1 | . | CASSFSRGDTEAFF | TGCGCCAGCAGCTTTAGTCGGGGGGACACTGAAGCTTTCTTT
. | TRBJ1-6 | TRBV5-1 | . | CASRLTAGSYNSPLHF | TGCGCCAGCAGACTCACCGCCGGCTCCTATAATTCACCCCTCCACTTT
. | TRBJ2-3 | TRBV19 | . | CASSVADTQYF | TGTGCCAGTAGCGTCGCAGATACGCAGTATTTT
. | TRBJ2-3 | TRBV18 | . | CASSHRVSTDTQYF | TGTGCCAGCTCTCACAGGGTTAGCACAGATACGCAGTATTTT
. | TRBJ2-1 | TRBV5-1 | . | CASSFTGDHNEQFF | TGCGCCAGCAGCTTTACGGGAGACCACAATGAGCAGTTCTTC
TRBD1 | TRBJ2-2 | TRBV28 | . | CASSDREANTGELFF | TGTGCCAGCAGTGACAGGGAAGCGAACACCGGGGAGCTGTTTTTT
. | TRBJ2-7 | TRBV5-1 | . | CASSLSPGLQYF | TGCGCCAGCAGCTTGAGTCCTGGTTTGCAGTACTTC
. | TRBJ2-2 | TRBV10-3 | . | CALSAGVTGELFF | TGTGCCCTGTCGGCAGGGGTAACCGGGGAGCTGTTTTTT
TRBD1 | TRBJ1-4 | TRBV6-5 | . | CASGQVGEKLFF | TGTGCCAGCGGACAGGTGGGGGAAAAACTGTTTTTT
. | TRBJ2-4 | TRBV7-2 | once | CASSLGGHNIQYF | TGTGCCAGCAGCTTAGGGGGACATAACATTCAGTACTTC
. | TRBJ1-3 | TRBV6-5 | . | CASSYSQGGNTIYF | TGTGCCAGCAGTTACTCGCAAGGAGGAAACACCATATATTTT
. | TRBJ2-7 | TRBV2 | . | CASSPKGVYEQYF | TGTGCCAGCAGCCCCAAGGGCGTTTACGAGCAGTACTTC
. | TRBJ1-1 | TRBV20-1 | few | CSARDRVEAFF | TGCAGTGCTAGAGATCGGGTAGAAGCTTTCTTT
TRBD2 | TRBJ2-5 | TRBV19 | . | CASRANLAGKETQYF | TGTGCCAGTAGGGCGAACCTAGCGGGGAAAGAGACCCAGTACTTC
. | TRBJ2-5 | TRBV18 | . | CASSPSGQETQYF | TGTGCCAGCTCACCATCCGGCCAAGAGACCCAGTACTTC
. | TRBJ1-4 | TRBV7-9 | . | CASSLAVSVKLFF | TGTGCCAGCAGCTTAGCAGTCAGCGTAAAACTGTTTTTT
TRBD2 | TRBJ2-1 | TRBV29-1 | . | CSAPGLAGEEQFF | TGCAGCGCTCCGGGACTAGCGGGAGAGGAGCAGTTCTTC
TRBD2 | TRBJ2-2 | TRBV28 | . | CASKSPPGTSSRSTGELFF | TGTGCCAGCAAATCACCCCCCGGGACTAGCTCACGGAGCACCGGGGAGCTGTTTTTT
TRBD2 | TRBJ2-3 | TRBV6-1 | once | CAGASGSWTDTQYF | TGTGCCGGAGCTAGCGGGAGCTGGACAGATACGCAGTATTTT
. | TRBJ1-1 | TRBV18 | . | CASSPSLGTEAFF | TGTGCCAGCTCACCCTCGTTGGGGACTGAAGCTTTCTTT
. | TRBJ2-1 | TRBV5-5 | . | CASSLFQGPSSYNEQFF | TGTGCCAGCAGCTTGTTTCAGGGCCCTAGCTCCTACAATGAGCAGTTCTTC
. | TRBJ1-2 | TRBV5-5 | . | CASSRGGRPANFNYGYTF | TGTGCCAGCAGCCGCGGGGGAAGGCCCGCTAACTTTAACTATGGCTACACCTTC
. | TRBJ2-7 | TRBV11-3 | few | CASSLGGASHEQYF | TGTGCCAGCAGCTTAGGCGGCGCATCCCACGAGCAGTACTTC
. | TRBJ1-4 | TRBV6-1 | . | CASSDHRRGLFEKLFF | TGTGCCAGCAGTGACCACAGGCGGGGACTTTTTGAAAAACTGTTTTTT
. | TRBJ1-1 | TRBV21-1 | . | CASIPGQILWSTEAFF | TGTGCCAGCATCCCGGGCCAGATATTATGGAGCACTGAAGCTTTCTTT
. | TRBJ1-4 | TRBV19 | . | CASSRVAGEKLFF | TGTGCCAGTAGTAGGGTGGCGGGTGAAAAACTGTTTTTT
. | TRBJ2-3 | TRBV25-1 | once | CASSEQSGATDTQYF | TGTGCCAGCAGTGAGCAATCGGGTGCCACAGATACGCAGTATTTT
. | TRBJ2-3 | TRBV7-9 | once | CASHRGVADTQYF | TGTGCCAGCCATAGGGGGGTGGCAGATACGCAGTATTTT